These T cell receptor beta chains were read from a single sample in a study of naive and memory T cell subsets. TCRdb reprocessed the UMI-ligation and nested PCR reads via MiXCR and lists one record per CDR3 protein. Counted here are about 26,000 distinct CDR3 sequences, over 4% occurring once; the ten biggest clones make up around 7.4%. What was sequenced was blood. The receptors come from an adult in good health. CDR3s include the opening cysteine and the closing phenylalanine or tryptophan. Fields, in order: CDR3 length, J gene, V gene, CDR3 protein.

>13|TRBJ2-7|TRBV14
CASSQGQGYEQYF
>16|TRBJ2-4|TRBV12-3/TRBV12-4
CASSSGQGKPKNIQYF
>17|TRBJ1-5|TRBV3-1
CASSQDPTGPGNQPQHF
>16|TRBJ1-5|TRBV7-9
CASSLDVSESNQPQHF
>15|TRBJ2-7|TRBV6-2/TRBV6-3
CASSSPQTSSYEQYF
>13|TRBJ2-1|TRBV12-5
CASGLNDGYEQFF
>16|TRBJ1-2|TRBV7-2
CASSLAQGVAGYGYTF
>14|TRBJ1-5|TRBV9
CASSGPGIYQPQHF
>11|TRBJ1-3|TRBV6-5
CASSSQNTIYF
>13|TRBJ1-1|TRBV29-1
CSVYRPLGTEAFF
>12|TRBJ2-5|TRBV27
CASRGSGETQYF
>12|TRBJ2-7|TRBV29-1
CSVAPGPGEQYF
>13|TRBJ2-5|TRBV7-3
CASSPQGRETQYF
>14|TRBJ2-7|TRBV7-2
CASSSGLARYEQYF
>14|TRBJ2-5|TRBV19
CASSIQGEQETQYF
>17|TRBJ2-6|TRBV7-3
CASSLTGPGSGANVLTF
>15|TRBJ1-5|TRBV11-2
CASSLEGGSNQPQHF
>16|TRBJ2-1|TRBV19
CASSIVNSGNYNEQFF
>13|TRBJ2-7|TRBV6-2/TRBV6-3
CASRHRGPYEQYF
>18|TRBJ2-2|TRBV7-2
CASTDSISTGVITGELFF
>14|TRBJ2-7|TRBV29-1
CSVEGEGASYEQYF
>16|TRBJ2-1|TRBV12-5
CASGLGKTGYRDEQFF
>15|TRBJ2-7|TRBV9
CASSASWGASYEQYF
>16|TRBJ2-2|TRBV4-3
CASSQEGAGIFGELFF
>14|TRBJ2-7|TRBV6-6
CASSYGGSFEEQYF
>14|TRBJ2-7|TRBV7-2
CASSLAEGAHEQYF
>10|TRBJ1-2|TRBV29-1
CSAGNYGYTF
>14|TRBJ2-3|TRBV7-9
CASKGRWDTDTQYF
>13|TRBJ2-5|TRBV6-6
CASSYYRVETQYF
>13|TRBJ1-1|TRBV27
CASSLRPLVEAFF
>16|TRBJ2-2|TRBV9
CASSGQGAHISGELFF
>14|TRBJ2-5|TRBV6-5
CASSYWGAQETQYF
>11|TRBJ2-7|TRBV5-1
CASSSTYEQYF
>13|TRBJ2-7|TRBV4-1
CASSQSLAGEQYF
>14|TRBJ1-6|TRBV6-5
CASMRGVQNSPLHF
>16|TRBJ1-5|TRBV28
CASSQSQGGRDQPQHF
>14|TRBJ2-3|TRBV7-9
CASKSYRDTDTQYF
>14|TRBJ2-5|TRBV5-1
CASSYGIYQETQYF
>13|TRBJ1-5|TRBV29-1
CSARGGSNQPQHF
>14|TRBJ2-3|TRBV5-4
CASSLGLATDTQYF
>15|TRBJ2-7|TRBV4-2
CASSQALAGSYEQYF
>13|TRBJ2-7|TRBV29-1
CSAVGQGGYEQYF
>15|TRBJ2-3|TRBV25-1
CASSAASGYTDTQYF
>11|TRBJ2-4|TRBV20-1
CSAHPRNIQYF
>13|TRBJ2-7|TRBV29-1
CSVKQGLSDEQYF
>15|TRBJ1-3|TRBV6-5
CASSYSTGVGNTIYF
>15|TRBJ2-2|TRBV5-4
CASSLGESNTGELFF
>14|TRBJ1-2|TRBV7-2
CASSLSTGNYGYTF
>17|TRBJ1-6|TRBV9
CASSVEDSPNQNSPLHF
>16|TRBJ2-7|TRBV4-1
CASSQDLGGSSYEQYF
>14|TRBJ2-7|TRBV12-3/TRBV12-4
CASSITGLSYEQYF
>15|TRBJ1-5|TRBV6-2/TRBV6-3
CASSSMRAGNQPQHF
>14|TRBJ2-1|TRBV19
CASSMRLASDEQFF
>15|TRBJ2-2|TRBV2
CASSEGLGGTGELFF